This T cell receptor beta chain was captured by sequencing in a study of beta chain features in type 1 diabetes. Study-level background: Regarding age, gender and cell yields, patients proved similar to healthy donors.

General study results and limits: A moderate, significant TCRB CDR3 shortening appeared in type 1 diabetes across four CD4+ subsets. The similarity of naive, central memory and Treg TCRB repertoires appeared greater among patients than among healthy donors.

This clone was recorded a few times. Its antigen is currently unknown. All of the isolated RNA was reverse transcribed, so expressed TCRB transcripts were sequenced. Repertoires were generated with immunoSEQ multiplex PCR, while TCRdb's copy carries only in-frame clones and drops some. The sample consists of 150,000 to 200,000 clones, 63% of them appearing once. The clonotype was recovered from a man younger than 40 with type 1 diabetes. Sequenced sample: naive CD4+ T cells from blood.

CDR3 nucleotide sequence: TGTGCCATCAGTGAAGCCCCCGGTAGCGGGTCCACAGATACGCAGTATTTT. Translated: CAISEAPGSGSTDTQYF. The chain employs TRBV10-3 and TRBJ2-3; 7 nucleotides line up with TRBD2. Germline V gene data show CDR1 as ENHRY and CDR2 as SYGVKD. V was pared by 3 bases and J by 2 bases, with 11 bases of the junction left unmatched. The CDR3 sequence is 17 residues long.